The rows below give T cell receptor beta chains drawn from one sample of a study of blood T cell repertoires in COVID-19. The data were produced by immunoSEQ multiplex PCR, yet TCRdb's version contains in-frame clones alone and is incomplete. Of roughly 100,000 clones in the sample, 71% were seen once. Sequencing was done on a sample of peripheral blood. These receptors came from a human donor with acute or convalescent COVID-19. The donor label of this sample is uncertain. CDR3s include the opening cysteine and the closing phenylalanine or tryptophan. D genes are given only for firm matches. Size values are once, few and many counts, or a class for expanded clones, and some rows have none.

v_gene,j_gene,d_gene,abundance,CDR3aa,CDR3nt
TRBV28,TRBJ1-4,.,.,CASSLLPGSGEKLFF,TGTGCCAGCAGTTTATTACCAGGGTCGGGTGAAAAACTGTTTTTT
TRBV5-1,TRBJ2-3,.,.,CASSLEGLAADGPDTQYF,TGCGCCAGCAGCTTGGAAGGTTTAGCGGCCGATGGCCCAGATACGCAGTATTTT
TRBV5-1,TRBJ2-4,.,.,CASSLAGNLAKNIQYF,TGCGCCAGCAGCTTGGCCGGGAACCTAGCCAAAAACATTCAGTACTTC
TRBV18,TRBJ2-7,TRBD2,few,CASSPASGVFYEQYF,TGTGCCAGCTCACCAGCTAGCGGGGTTTTCTACGAGCAGTACTTC
TRBV18,TRBJ2-5,TRBD2,.,CASSPSLAGGVSQETQYF,TGTGCCAGCTCACCATCCCTAGCGGGGGGTGTATCCCAAGAGACCCAGTACTTC
TRBV9,TRBJ1-1,.,.,CASSPREGGYKNTEAFF,TGTGCCAGCAGCCCCCGGGAGGGGGGGTATAAGAACACTGAAGCTTTCTTT
TRBV12-5,TRBJ2-1,TRBD2,once,CASGLVLGRGTYNEQFF,TGTGCTAGTGGTTTGGTACTGGGGCGGGGGACCTACAATGAGCAGTTCTTC
TRBV3-1/TRBV3-2,TRBJ2-1,TRBD2,.,CASSHSSSGGHNEQFF,TGTGCCAGCAGCCATTCTTCTAGCGGGGGCCACAATGAGCAGTTCTTC
TRBV4-1,TRBJ1-2,.,.,CASSHKEFYGYTF,TGCGCCAGCAGCCACAAGGAGTTCTATGGCTACACCTTC
TRBV27,TRBJ1-4,.,.,CASSLTHTNEKLFF,TGTGCCAGCAGTTTGACACACACTAATGAAAAACTGTTTTTT
TRBV5-6,TRBJ1-2,.,few,CASRDIGVSGYTF,TGTGCCAGCCGGGACATTGGTGTCTCTGGCTACACCTTC